These T cell receptor beta chains were read from a single sample in a study of T cells after yellow fever vaccination. TCRdb redid the calling of the 5' RACE reads with MiXCR, one entry per CDR3 protein. Of some 350,000 distinct CDR3 sequences listed, about 4% were seen once; the top ten hold around 24%. This material consisted of PBMCs, taken 5 days after the yellow fever booster vaccination. The receptors were gathered from a man aged 18 to 30 who received the YFV17D yellow fever vaccine. Each CDR3 is given with its conserved first and last residue. The D gene is left open where the match is weak. Clone size is shown for a subset of rows, as once, few, many or a class of expanded clone.

V gene,D gene,J gene,clone size,CDR3 protein,CDR3 DNA
TRBV15,TRBD2,TRBJ2-1,few,CATSRGIAGAYNEQFF,TGTGCCACCAGCAGAGGGATAGCGGGGGCCTACAATGAGCAGTTCTTC
TRBV28,NA,TRBJ1-2,many,CASSLGRGYGYTF,TGTGCCAGCAGTTTAGGGAGGGGCTATGGCTACACCTTC
TRBV4-2,NA,TRBJ1-5,few,CASSQLGGQPQHF,TGTGCCAGCAGCCAACTTGGGGGTCAGCCCCAGCATTTT
TRBV11-2,TRBD2,TRBJ2-3,many,CASSLGRLAGARTDTQYF,TGTGCCAGCAGCTTAGGTCGACTAGCGGGGGCCCGCACAGATACGCAGTATTTT
TRBV4-1,NA,TRBJ2-1,NA,CASSQGRGQLF,TGCGCCAGCAGCCAAGGACGGGGGCAGCTCTTC
TRBV7-2,NA,TRBJ1-6,NA,CASSLQATLANSPLHF,TGTGCCAGCAGCCTACAGGCGACTCTGGCTAATTCACCCCTCCACTTT
TRBV4-3,NA,TRBJ1-3,few,CASSRDYIISGNTIYF,TGCGCCAGCAGCCGCGACTACATAATCTCTGGAAACACCATATATTTT
TRBV7-9,NA,TRBJ2-5,NA,CASSPNPVFQETQYF,TGTGCCAGCAGCCCAAATCCCGTATTTCAAGAGACCCAGTACTTC
TRBV12-3/TRBV12-4,TRBD1,TRBJ1-5,few,CASRRGTENQPQHF,TGTGCCAGCAGGCGCGGGACAGAGAATCAGCCCCAGCATTTT
TRBV20-1,TRBD2,TRBJ2-5,many,CSASQTSGTNPWKTQYF,TGCAGTGCTTCCCAGACTAGCGGGACTAACCCTTGGAAGACCCAGTACTTC
TRBV7-9,TRBD2,TRBJ2-1,many,CASSLGGRGNEQFF,TGTGCCAGCAGCTTAGGAGGGAGGGGTAATGAGCAGTTCTTC
TRBV6-4,TRBD1,TRBJ1-1,few,CASSDGQGAAEAFF,TGTGCCAGCAGTGACGGGCAGGGGGCCGCTGAAGCTTTCTTT
TRBV12-3/TRBV12-4,TRBD1,TRBJ1-1,few,CASSFADRANTEAFF,TGTGCCAGCAGTTTTGCGGACAGGGCGAACACTGAAGCTTTCTTT
TRBV5-1,NA,TRBJ1-4,many,CASSLGDRYSNEKLFF,TGCGCCAGCAGCTTGGGGGACCGCTACTCTAATGAAAAACTGTTTTTT
TRBV15,NA,TRBJ2-3,NA,CATSSDSPAATQYF,TGTGCCACCAGCAGTGATAGCCCAGCCGCTACGCAGTATTTT
TRBV4-1,NA,TRBJ1-2,many,CASSLALWAYGYTF,TGCGCCAGCAGCCTCGCTTTGTGGGCGTATGGCTACACCTTC
TRBV15,TRBD1,TRBJ2-5,many,CATSNHRGPETQYF,TGTGCCACCAGCAATCACAGGGGCCCAGAGACCCAGTACTTC